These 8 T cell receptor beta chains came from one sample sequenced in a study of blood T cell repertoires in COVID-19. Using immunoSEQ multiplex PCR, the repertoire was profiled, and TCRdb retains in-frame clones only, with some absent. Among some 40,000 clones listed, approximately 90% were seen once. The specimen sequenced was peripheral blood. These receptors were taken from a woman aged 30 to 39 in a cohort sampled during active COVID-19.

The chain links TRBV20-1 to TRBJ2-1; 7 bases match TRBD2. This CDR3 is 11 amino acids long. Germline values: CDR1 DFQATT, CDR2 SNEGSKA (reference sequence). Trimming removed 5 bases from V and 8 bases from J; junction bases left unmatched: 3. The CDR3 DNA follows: TGCAGTGCTTCGGGAGGCTATGAGCAGTTCTTC. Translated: CSASGGYEQFF.

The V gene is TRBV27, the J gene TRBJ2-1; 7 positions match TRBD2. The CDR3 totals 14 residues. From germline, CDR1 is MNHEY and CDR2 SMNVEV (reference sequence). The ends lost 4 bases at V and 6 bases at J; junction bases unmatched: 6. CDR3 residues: CASSWSGTSNEQFF. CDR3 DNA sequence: TGTGCCAGCAGTTGGAGCGGGACCTCCAATGAGCAGTTCTTC.

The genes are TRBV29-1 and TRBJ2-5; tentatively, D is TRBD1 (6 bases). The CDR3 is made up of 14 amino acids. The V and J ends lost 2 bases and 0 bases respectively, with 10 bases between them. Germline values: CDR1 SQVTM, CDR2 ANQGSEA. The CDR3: CSVENYRDQETQYF. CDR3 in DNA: TGCAGCGTTGAAAACTACAGGGACCAAGAGACCCAGTACTTC. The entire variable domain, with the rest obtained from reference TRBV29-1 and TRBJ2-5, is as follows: SAVISQKPSRDICQRGTSLTIQCQVDSQVTMMFWYRQQPGQSLTLIATANQGSEATYESGFVIDKFPISRPNLTFSTLTVSNMSPEDSSIYLCSVENYRDQETQYFGPGTRLLVL.

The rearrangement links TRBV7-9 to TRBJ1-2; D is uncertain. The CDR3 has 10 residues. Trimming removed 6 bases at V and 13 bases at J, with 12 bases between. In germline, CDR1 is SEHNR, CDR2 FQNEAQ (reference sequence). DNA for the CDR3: TGTGCCAGCAGTCGTGACGCGGGCACCTTC. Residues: CASSRDAGTF.

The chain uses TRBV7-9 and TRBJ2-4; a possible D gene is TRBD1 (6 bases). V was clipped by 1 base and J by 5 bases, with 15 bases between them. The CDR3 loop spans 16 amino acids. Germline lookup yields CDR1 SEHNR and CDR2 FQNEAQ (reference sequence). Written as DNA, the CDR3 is TGTGCCAGCAGCTTAGACGGCACAGGGACCGAAAACATTCAGTACTTC. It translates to CASSLDGTGTENIQYF.

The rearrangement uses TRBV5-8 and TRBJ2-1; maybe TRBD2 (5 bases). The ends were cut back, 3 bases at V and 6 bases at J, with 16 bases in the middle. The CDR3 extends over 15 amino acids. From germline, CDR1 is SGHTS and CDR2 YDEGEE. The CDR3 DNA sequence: TGTGCCAGCAGCTCCGGACTCATACTCTCCAATGAGCAGTTCTTC. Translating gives CASSSGLILSNEQFF.

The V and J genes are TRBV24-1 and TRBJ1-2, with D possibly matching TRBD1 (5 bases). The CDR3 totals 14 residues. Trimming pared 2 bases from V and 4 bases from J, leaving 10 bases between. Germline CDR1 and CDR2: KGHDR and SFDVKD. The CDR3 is CATSDSREGYGYTF. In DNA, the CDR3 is TGTGCCACCAGTGATTCCAGGGAGGGCTATGGCTACACCTTC.

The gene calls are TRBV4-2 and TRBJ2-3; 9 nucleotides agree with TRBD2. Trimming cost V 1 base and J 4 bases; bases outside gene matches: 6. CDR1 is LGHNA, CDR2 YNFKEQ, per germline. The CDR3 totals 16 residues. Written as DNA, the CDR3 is TGTGCCAGCAGCCAAGGTGGTAGCGGGAGATCAGATACGCAGTATTTT. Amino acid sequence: CASSQGGSGRSDTQYF.